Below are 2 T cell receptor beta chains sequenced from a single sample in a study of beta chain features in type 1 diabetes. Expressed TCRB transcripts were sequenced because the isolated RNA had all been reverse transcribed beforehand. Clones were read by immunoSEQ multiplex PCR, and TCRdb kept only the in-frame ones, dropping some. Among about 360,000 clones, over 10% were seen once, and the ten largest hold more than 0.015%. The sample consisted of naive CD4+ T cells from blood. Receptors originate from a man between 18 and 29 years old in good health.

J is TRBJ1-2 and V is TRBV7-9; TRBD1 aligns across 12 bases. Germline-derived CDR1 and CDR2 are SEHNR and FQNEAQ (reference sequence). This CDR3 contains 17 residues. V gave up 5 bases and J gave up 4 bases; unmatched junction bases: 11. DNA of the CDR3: TGTGCCAGCAGCCTACTCGACCCGGGACAGGGGGCCTATGGCTACACCTTC. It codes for CASSLLDPGQGAYGYTF.

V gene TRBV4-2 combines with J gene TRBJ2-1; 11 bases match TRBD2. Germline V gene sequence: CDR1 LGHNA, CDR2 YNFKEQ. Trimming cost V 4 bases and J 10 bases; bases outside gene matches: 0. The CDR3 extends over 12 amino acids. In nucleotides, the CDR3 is TGTGCCAGCAGCCGACTAGCGGGAGAGCAGTTCTTC. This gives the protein CASSRLAGEQFF.